This TCR beta chain is drawn from a study of glioma-infiltrating T cells. The CDR3 totals 17 residues. CDR1 and CDR2 (germline): SGHRS, YFSETQ. Trimming at V came to 4 bases and at J to 1 base, leaving 13 bases not matched to a gene. Notes on the study in general: Above-expected tissue-blood divergence occurred in all gliomas, most in low-grade ones. Only very few CDR3 sequences appeared in both tissue and blood.

This clonotype turned up a few times. The antigen is unknown. Using RNA template, CDR3s of TCR alpha and beta were amplified with iRepertoire arm-PCR. One-step reverse transcription and amplification started from approximately 100-400 ng of tissue mRNA or PBMC total RNA. TCRdb re-derived calls from the multiplex PCR reads in MiXCR, one entry per CDR3 protein. The sample has roughly 3,900 distinct CDR3 sequences, around 30% seen once; the top ten hold about 25%. The clonotype comes from a human donor with low-grade glioma or glioblastoma, undergoing nonglioma brain surgery, or in good health (not recorded which). The V call is TRBV5-1, the J call TRBJ1-1; TRBD1 matches at 7 bases. Sequenced material: glioma tissue, nonneoplastic brain tissue, or PBMCs (not recorded which). Here the CDR3 DNA reads TGCGCCAGCAGCGTTGGCCCCTCGACAGGGCAGAACACTGAAGCTTTCTTT. Its translation is CASSVGPSTGQNTEAFF.